One and the same sample provided the 8 T cell receptor beta chains below, sequenced in a study of blood T cell repertoires in COVID-19. Clones were read by immunoSEQ multiplex PCR, and TCRdb kept only the in-frame ones, dropping some. The sample has some 390,000 clones, 85% to 90% seen once. Sequences were obtained from peripheral blood. These receptors were collected from a human donor in a cohort sampled during active COVID-19.

The V call is TRBV19, the J call TRBJ1-5; 8 bases are shared with TRBD1. Germline V CDR1 and CDR2: LNHDA, SQIVND (reference sequence). This CDR3 has 17 residues. V lost 2 bases to trimming and J lost 0 bases; unmatched junction nucleotides: 6. This chain's CDR3 is CASSIRQGTYSNQPQHF. As DNA, the CDR3 is TGTGCCAGTAGTATAAGACAGGGGACTTATAGCAATCAGCCCCAGCATTTT.

The V and J genes are TRBV4-1 and TRBJ2-7; D is unclear. V shed 2 bases and J shed 0 bases, with 11 bases lying between them. CDR3 length: 15 amino acids. Germline CDR1 is MGHRA and CDR2 is YSYEKL. The CDR3 protein is CASSQYWPSSYEQYF. The CDR3 nucleotides read TGCGCCAGCAGCCAATATTGGCCTAGCTCCTACGAGCAGTACTTC.

The rearrangement links TRBV7-9 to TRBJ2-2; D is perhaps TRBD2 (6 bases). Germline-derived CDR1 and CDR2 are SEHNR and FQNEAQ (reference sequence). With 8 bases removed from V and 2 bases from J, the gap between germline ends came to 9 bases. This CDR3 has 13 residues. Written as DNA, the CDR3 is TGTGCCAGCGGACTACCAAACACCGGGGAGCTGTTTTTT. Protein: CASGLPNTGELFF.

This chain joins TRBV7-3 and TRBJ2-2; possibly TRBD2 for D (6 bases). CDR1 is SGHTA and CDR2 is FQGTGA in the germline V gene. V lost 5 bases and J lost 4, with 14 bases in between. The CDR3 covers 15 residues. CDR3 nucleotide sequence: TGTGCCAGCAGCCCCTCTAGCGAGAGCACCGGGGAGCTGTTTTTT. Amino acids: CASSPSSESTGELFF.

V usage is TRBV7-2 and J usage is TRBJ2-1; maybe TRBD2 (6 bases). The CDR3 length is 15 residues. The V gene's germline CDR1 is SGHTA and CDR2 FQGNSA. Trimming shortened V by 10 bases and J by 9 bases, and 25 bases separated the two germline ends. The CDR3 sequence: CATKPAGTGLPEQFF. The DNA of the CDR3 is TGTGCCACTAAGCCGGCGGGGACGGGGTTACCTGAGCAGTTCTTC. Combining the CDR3 with reference TRBV7-2 and TRBJ2-1 gives the whole variable domain GAGVSQSPSNKVTEKGKDVELRCDPISGHTALYWYRQSLGQGLEFLIYFQGNSAPDKSGLPSDRFSAERTGGSVSTLTIQRTQQEDSAVYLCATKPAGTGLPEQFFGPGTRLTVL.

A single count supports this clone. J is TRBJ2-3 and V is TRBV10-3; maybe TRBD2 (6 bases). The germline V and J ends were trimmed by 3 bases and 13 bases, with 17 bases remaining between them. This CDR3 spans 13 amino acids. Germline CDR1 and CDR2: ENHRY and SYGVKD. CDR3 in DNA: TGTGCCATCAGTGATCCCCGGGCCGGCGGGGAGTATTTT. Its translation is CAISDPRAGGEYF.

The chain uses TRBV7-7 and TRBJ2-1; 8 nucleotides match TRBD2. J lost 5 bases, V lost 5 bases, and 8 bases had no gene match. Germline V lookup: CDR1 SSHAT, CDR2 FNYEAQ (reference sequence). This CDR3 has 15 residues. CDR3 sequence: CASSKVGTSHNEQFF. In DNA form, the CDR3 reads TGTGCCAGCAGCAAAGTGGGGACTAGTCACAATGAGCAGTTCTTC. Full variable domain (rest looked up from reference TRBV7-7 and TRBJ2-1): GAGVSQSPRYKVTKRGQDVTLRCDPISSHATLYWYQQALGQGPEFLTYFNYEAQPDKSGLPSDRFSAERPEGSISTLTIQRTEQRDSAMYRCASSKVGTSHNEQFFGPGTRLTVL.

The rearrangement joins TRBV5-1 to TRBJ2-1, with a tentative D call TRBD2 (6 bases). Trimming pared 3 bases from V and 0 bases from J, leaving 7 bases between. CDR1 and CDR2 (germline): SGHRS, YFSETQ. CDR3 size: 14 residues. DNA for the CDR3: TGCGCCAGCAGCTCCGGGAGCTCCTACAATGAGCAGTTCTTC. This codes for CASSSGSSYNEQFF.